This TCR beta chain was sequenced in a study of regulatory T cells in long-lasting Graves disease. Study-wide results and limits: Repertoires from persistent disease leaned toward TRBV28, TRBJ1-2 and TRBJ2-5. Owing to a sample size that was small, accuracy may have been reduced.

This clonotype was counted many times. Its antigen is unknown. One end of the junction is discordant with germline, which a read error may explain. Germline lookup yields CDR1 MNHEY and CDR2 SVGEGT. This CDR3 is built from 17 residues. Sequencing libraries for TCR beta were prepared with iRepertoire HTBI primers and Arm-PCR of CDR3 regions. TCRdb processed the multiplex PCR reads anew with MiXCR; each CDR3 protein has one entry. Of around 250,000 distinct CDR3 sequences listed, about 18% are singletons. The time point was: newly diagnosed GD, antithyroid drugs for less than 3 months. After RNA was extracted from PBMCs, the TCR library was made from it. The data also belong to a second study, concerning T cells in Graves' hyperthyroidism and ophthalmopathy. As that report states: TCR CDR3 underwent first-round RT-PCR with the HTBI primer set. Ophthalmopathy could be told apart from stable hyperthyroidism with a 13 V-J model.

Sequencing used peripheral blood mononuclear cells (PBMCs), obtained at new diagnosis, from a patient treated with antithyroid drugs. The TCR comes from a woman under 40 with Graves disease. V and J are TRBV6-2 or TRBV6-3 and TRBJ2-3, with D possibly TRBD2 on 5 matching bases. The CDR3 DNA follows: TGCGCCAGCAGTGAGGAGGTCCGCGGCGACAGCACAGATACGCAGTATTTT. Protein: CASSEEVRGDSTDTQYF.